This TCR beta chain was documented in a study of beta chain features in type 1 diabetes. This clone was observed a handful of times. The antigen is unknown. Isolated RNA was reverse transcribed in full, so expressed TCRB transcripts were sequenced. The study sequenced naive, central memory and regulatory T cell samples to an average of about 3.5 million reads. Method: immunoSEQ multiplex PCR; TCRdb's copy keeps in-frame clones and lacks some. This sample carries 350,000 or so clones, about 19% of them seen once, and the ten largest clones take approximately 0.043%. The study, taken as a whole, reports: The similarity of naive, central memory and Treg TCRB repertoires appeared greater among patients than among healthy donors.

Stem cell-like memory, regulatory, central memory and naive CD4+ cells were sorted via CD45RO/CCR7/CD25/CD127/CD95/CD27. Sorted populations all exceeded 98% purity. Germline values: CDR1 MNHNS, CDR2 SASEGT. Trimming cost V 6 bases and J 1 base; bases outside gene matches: 2. The length of the CDR3 is 14 residues. The source of this sequence is a woman between 18 and 29 years old in good health. Source material: naive CD4+ T cells from blood. The rearrangement joins TRBV6-1 to TRBJ1-1; 10 bases are a match to TRBD1. CDR3 amino acids: CASSWTGGNTEAFF. The CDR3 DNA sequence: TGTGCCAGCAGCTGGACAGGGGGGAACACTGAAGCTTTCTTT.